Sequencing of this T cell receptor (beta chain) was carried out in a study of T-cell reconstitution after alpha-beta-depleted transplantation in children. Preparation of the TCRbeta library involved a method that used unique molecular identifiers. In TCRdb, the PCR reads were re-called with MiXCR into one record per CDR3 protein. The repertoire has 800,000 to 1,000,000 distinct CDR3 sequences, roughly 29% of them found once; the top ten carry more than 25%. Study-wide results and caveats: In patients about two months after transplant, alpha-beta T cells reportedly arose from several hundred expanded graft clones. TCRbeta diversity was high at day 60 in some patients (a result of surviving recipient T cells and thymic progenitors). T cells produced anew were the main source of T-cell counts and diversity one year after transplant.

This clonotype was picked up a small number of times. The antigen is undetermined. CDR3 length: 15 amino acids. The V gene lost 3 bases and the J gene lost 7 bases, with 16 bases spanning the gap. The germline CDR1 and CDR2 sequences are LGHDT and YNNKEL (reference sequence). The sequence derives from a boy under three years old who had a stem cell transplant for SCID, so the T cells may come from the graft donor. The chain is built from TRBV3-1 and TRBJ2-1, with D possibly TRBD1 on 5 matching bases. The input for sequencing was PBMCs, mostly from graft donor cells, taken 360 days after TCRalphabeta/CD19-depleted stem cell transplant. The CDR3 region is CASSQGQVGWNEQFF. The CDR3 nucleotides are TGTGCCAGCAGCCAGGGGCAGGTCGGATGGAATGAGCAGTTCTTC.